This is a list of T cell receptor beta chains from one sample in a study of T-cell memory formation after mild COVID-19. MiXCR was run by TCRdb on the 5' RACE reads, yielding one entry per CDR3 protein. The sample lists some 97,000 distinct CDR3 sequences, 11% occurring once. Sequencing input: PBMCs or a T cell subset sorted from them (not recorded which). Source of these receptors: a man aged 18-30 years who had mild COVID-19 (a few samples of this study predate the infection). Cell type and time point are not known. Each CDR3 is given with its conserved first and last residue. The D gene is left open where the match is weak. Clone size is stated in some rows and not others, as once, few, many or a class when expanded.

>NA|TRBV12-3/TRBV12-4|TRBD1|TRBJ2-2
CASTSGQGMNTGELFF
TGTGCCAGCACCTCGGGACAGGGAATGAACACCGGGGAGCTGTTTTTT
>NA|TRBV11-1|NA|TRBJ2-1
CASSLADKYNEQFF
TGTGCCAGCAGCTTAGCCGACAAGTACAATGAGCAGTTCTTC
>NA|TRBV6-5|NA|TRBJ1-1
CASRKPGTEAFF
TGTGCCAGCAGGAAACCGGGCACTGAAGCTTTCTTT
>NA|TRBV11-2|TRBD1|TRBJ2-7
CASSPGQYEQYF
TGTGCCAGCAGCCCGGGACAGTACGAGCAGTACTTC
>NA|TRBV9|NA|TRBJ1-6
CASSVGKETINSPLHF
TGTGCCAGCAGCGTAGGGAAAGAAACGATAAATTCACCCCTCCACTTT
>NA|TRBV4-1|NA|TRBJ2-7
CASSHFLTRQYF
TGCGCCAGCAGCCATTTTTTAACGAGGCAGTACTTC
>NA|TRBV7-8|TRBD1|TRBJ1-5
CASSLDAGTGGYSNQPQHF
TGTGCCAGCAGCTTAGACGCCGGGACAGGGGGATATAGCAATCAGCCCCAGCATTTT
>NA|TRBV6-5|NA|TRBJ2-6
CASSFGPPGKPSGANVLTF
TGTGCCAGCAGTTTCGGACCCCCGGGAAAACCCTCTGGGGCCAACGTCCTGACTTTC
>NA|TRBV2|TRBD1|TRBJ1-6
CASRIGQVDSPLHF
TGTGCCAGCAGAATCGGACAGGTCGATTCACCCCTCCACTTT
>NA|TRBV29-1|NA|TRBJ1-2
CSVETESSGYTF
TGCAGCGTTGAAACGGAATCGTCTGGCTACACCTTC
>NA|TRBV7-9|NA|TRBJ1-5
CASSLLNNQPQHF
TGTGCCAGCAGCTTGCTCAATAATCAGCCCCAGCATTTT
>few|TRBV18|NA|TRBJ1-1
CASSPLDRLNTEAFF
TGTGCCAGCTCACCTTTGGACAGACTGAACACTGAAGCTTTCTTT
>NA|TRBV9|TRBD1|TRBJ2-1
CASSVEGGAYNEQFF
TGTGCCAGCAGCGTAGAAGGGGGCGCGTACAATGAGCAGTTCTTC
>once|TRBV18|NA|TRBJ2-3
CASHKSSTVTDTQYF
TGTGCCAGCCATAAATCCTCGACAGTCACAGATACGCAGTATTTT
>few|TRBV7-9|TRBD1|TRBJ2-7
CASSSGTAFGDEQYF
TGTGCCAGCAGCTCCGGGACAGCCTTTGGGGACGAGCAGTACTTC
>NA|TRBV11-2|NA|TRBJ1-2
CASSQGVERLYGYTF
TGTGCCAGCAGCCAAGGAGTCGAACGACTCTATGGCTACACCTTC
>NA|TRBV12-3/TRBV12-4|NA|TRBJ2-7
CASSFGSSSYEQYF
TGTGCCAGCAGTTTTGGTTCCAGTTCCTACGAGCAGTACTTC
>NA|TRBV12-3/TRBV12-4|NA|TRBJ1-5
CASSFAPTTEPQHF
TGTGCCAGCAGTTTTGCCCCCACGACTGAGCCCCAGCATTTT
>NA|TRBV29-1|NA|TRBJ1-2
CSVERQDETEYGYTF
TGCAGCGTTGAACGCCAGGACGAGACAGAATATGGCTACACCTTC
>many|TRBV4-1|NA|TRBJ2-7
CASSPTDGKQYF
TGCGCCAGCAGCCCAACAGATGGCAAGCAGTACTTC
>many|TRBV10-1|NA|TRBJ2-3
CASSAGLTDTQYF
TGCGCCAGCAGTGCCGGTCTCACAGATACGCAGTATTTT
>NA|TRBV3-1|TRBD1|TRBJ2-7
CASSHRTGPHGQYF
TGTGCCAGCAGCCATCGGACAGGGCCCCATGGGCAGTACTTC
>many|TRBV12-3/TRBV12-4|NA|TRBJ2-2
CASSQGVAGELFF
TGTGCCAGCAGCCAAGGCGTTGCCGGGGAGCTGTTTTTT
>NA|TRBV29-1|NA|TRBJ2-5
CSVTARETQYF
TGCAGCGTAACAGCCCGAGAGACCCAGTACTTC
>few|TRBV12-3/TRBV12-4|TRBD1|TRBJ1-6
CASSWTGLPFNSPLHF
TGTGCCAGCAGTTGGACAGGGTTACCCTTTAATTCACCCCTCCACTTT
>few|TRBV20-1|NA|TRBJ1-1
CSARSRLGSTEAFF
TGCAGTGCTAGATCTCGACTCGGATCCACTGAAGCTTTCTTT
>few|TRBV6-5|TRBD1|TRBJ1-4
CASTTTSGTAEKLFF
TGTGCCAGCACCACAACGAGCGGGACAGCTGAAAAACTGTTTTTT
>many|TRBV6-6|NA|TRBJ1-1
CASSLGGTTEAFF
TGTGCCAGCAGCTTAGGGGGGACCACTGAAGCTTTCTTT
>NA|TRBV21-1|NA|TRBJ2-2
CASTRGTGELFF
TGTGCCAGCACGAGGGGGACCGGGGAGCTGTTTTTT
>NA|TRBV13|NA|TRBJ1-1
CASSPRQNTEAFF
TGTGCCAGCAGCCCCCGACAGAACACTGAAGCTTTCTTT
>NA|TRBV19|TRBD1|TRBJ1-5
CASIPGPGGSQPQHF
TGTGCCAGTATCCCCGGTCCAGGGGGCAGTCAGCCCCAGCATTTT
>NA|TRBV9|TRBD1|TRBJ2-3
CASSVYRGSTDTQYF
TGTGCCAGCAGCGTTTACAGGGGAAGCACAGATACGCAGTATTTT
>NA|TRBV6-2/TRBV6-3|NA|TRBJ1-5
CASSYLQGNQPQHF
TGTGCCAGCAGTTACTTGCAGGGCAATCAGCCCCAGCATTTT
>few|TRBV6-2/TRBV6-3|NA|TRBJ1-5
CASTTTIGPQHF
TGTGCCAGCACCACTACGATTGGGCCCCAGCATTTT
>few|TRBV6-2/TRBV6-3|NA|TRBJ2-5
CASSYLIRETQYF
TGTGCCAGCAGTTACCTTATACGCGAGACCCAGTACTTC
>few|TRBV11-2|TRBD1|TRBJ1-5
CASSSGQGDDQPQHF
TGTGCCAGCAGCTCCGGACAGGGGGATGATCAGCCCCAGCATTTT
>many|TRBV7-2|TRBD2|TRBJ2-7
CASSPTSGGLYEQYF
TGTGCCAGCAGCCCAACTAGCGGGGGCCTCTACGAGCAGTACTTC